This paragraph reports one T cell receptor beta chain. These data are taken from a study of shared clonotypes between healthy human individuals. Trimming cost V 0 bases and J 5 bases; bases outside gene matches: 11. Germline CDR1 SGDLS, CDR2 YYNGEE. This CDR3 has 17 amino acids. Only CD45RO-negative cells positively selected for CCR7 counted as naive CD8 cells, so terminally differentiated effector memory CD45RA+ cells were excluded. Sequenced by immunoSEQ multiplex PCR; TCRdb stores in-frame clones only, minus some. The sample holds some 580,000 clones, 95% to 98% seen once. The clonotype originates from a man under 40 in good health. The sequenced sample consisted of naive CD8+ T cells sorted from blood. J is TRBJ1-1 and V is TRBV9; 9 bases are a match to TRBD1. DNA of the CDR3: TGTGCCAGCAGCGTAGGGGCAGGGGACAGGGAGTGGACTGAAGCTTTCTTT. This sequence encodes CASSVGAGDREWTEAFF.